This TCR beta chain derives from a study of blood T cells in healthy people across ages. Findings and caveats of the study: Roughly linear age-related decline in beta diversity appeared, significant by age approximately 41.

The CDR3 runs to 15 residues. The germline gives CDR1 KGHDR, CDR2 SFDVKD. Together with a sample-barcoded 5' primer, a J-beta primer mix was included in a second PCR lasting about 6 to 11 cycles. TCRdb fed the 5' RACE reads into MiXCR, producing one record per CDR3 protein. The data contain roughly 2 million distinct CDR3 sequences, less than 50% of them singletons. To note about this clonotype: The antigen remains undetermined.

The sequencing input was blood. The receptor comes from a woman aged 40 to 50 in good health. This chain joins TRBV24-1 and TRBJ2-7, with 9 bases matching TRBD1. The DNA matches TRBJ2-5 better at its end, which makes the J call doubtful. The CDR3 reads CATSDQTGGEETQYF. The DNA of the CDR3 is TGTGCCACCAGTGATCAGACAGGGGGAGAAGAGACCCAGTACTTC.